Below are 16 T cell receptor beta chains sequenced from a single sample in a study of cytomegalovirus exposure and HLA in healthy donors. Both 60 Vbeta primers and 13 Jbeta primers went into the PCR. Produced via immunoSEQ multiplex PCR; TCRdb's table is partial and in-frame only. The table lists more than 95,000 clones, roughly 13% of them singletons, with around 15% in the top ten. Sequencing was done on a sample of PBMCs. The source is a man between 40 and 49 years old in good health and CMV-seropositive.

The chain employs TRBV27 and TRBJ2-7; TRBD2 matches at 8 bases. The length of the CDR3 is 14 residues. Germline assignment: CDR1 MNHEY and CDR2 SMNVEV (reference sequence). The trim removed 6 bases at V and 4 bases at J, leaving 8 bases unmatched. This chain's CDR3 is CASSLSGARYEQYF. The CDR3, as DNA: TGTGCCAGCAGCCTTAGCGGGGCGAGATACGAGCAGTACTTC.

CDR3 region: CASRDPGVPEAFF. CDR3 DNA: TGTGCCAGCAGGGATCCCGGGGTGCCTGAAGCTTTCTTT. The rearrangement uses TRBV27 and TRBJ1-1, with no clear D. CDR3 length: 13 amino acids. Germline loops: CDR1 MNHEY, CDR2 SMNVEV (reference sequence). Trimming pared 6 bases from V and 6 bases from J, leaving 14 bases between.

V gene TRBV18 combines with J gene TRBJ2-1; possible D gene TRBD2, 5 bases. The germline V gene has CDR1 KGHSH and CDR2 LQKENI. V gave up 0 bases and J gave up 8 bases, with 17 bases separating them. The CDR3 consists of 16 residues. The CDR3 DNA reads TGTGCCAGCTCACCACCTTATGGATCTCGGGGTTATGAGCAGTTCTTC. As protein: CASSPPYGSRGYEQFF.

CDR3 DNA sequence: TGTGCCAGCTGCCGGAGCTCTGGAAACACCATATATTTT. It codes for CASCRSSGNTIYF. The chain joins TRBV28 to TRBJ1-3; D ambiguous. Between the trimmed V and J ends, which lost 8 bases and 0 bases, there was a span of 8 bases. The CDR3 loop spans 13 amino acids. In germline, CDR1 is MDHEN, CDR2 SYDVKM.

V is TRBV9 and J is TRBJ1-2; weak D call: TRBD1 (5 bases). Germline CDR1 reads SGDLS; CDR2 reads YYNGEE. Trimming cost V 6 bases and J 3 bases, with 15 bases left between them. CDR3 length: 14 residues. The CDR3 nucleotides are TGTGCCAGCAACCCAGGGTGGGGTGACTATGGCTACACCTTC. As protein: CASNPGWGDYGYTF.

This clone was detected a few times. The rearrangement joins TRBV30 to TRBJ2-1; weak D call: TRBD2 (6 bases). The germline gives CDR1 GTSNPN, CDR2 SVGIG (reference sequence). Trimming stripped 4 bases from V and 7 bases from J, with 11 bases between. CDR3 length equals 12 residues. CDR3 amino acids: CAWTSASNEQFF. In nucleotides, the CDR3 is TGTGCCTGGACTAGCGCGAGTAATGAGCAGTTCTTC.

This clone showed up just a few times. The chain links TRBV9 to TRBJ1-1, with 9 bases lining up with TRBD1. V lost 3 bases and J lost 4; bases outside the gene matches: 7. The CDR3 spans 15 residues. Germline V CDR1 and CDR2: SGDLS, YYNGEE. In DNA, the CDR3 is TGTGCCAGCAGCGGGCACAGGGGGCCAGGCACTGAAGCTTTCTTT. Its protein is CASSGHRGPGTEAFF.

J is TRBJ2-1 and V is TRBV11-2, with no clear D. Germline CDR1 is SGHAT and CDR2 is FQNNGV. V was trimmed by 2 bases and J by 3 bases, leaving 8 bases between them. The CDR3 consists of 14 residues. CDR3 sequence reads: CASSLLQDYNEQFF. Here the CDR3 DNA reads TGTGCCAGCAGCTTACTCCAGGACTACAATGAGCAGTTCTTC.

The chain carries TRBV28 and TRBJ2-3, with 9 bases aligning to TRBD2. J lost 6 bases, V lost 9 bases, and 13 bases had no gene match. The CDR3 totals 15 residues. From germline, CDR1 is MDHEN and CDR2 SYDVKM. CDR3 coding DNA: TGTGCCAGTCATGATAGCGGGAGTTGGGGTGATACGCAGTATTTT. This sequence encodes CASHDSGSWGDTQYF.

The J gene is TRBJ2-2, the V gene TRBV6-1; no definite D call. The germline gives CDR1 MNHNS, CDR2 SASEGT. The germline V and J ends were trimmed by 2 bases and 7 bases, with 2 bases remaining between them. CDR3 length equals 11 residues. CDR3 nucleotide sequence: TGTGCCAGCAGTGAACACGGGGAGCTGTTTTTT. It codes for CASSEHGELFF.

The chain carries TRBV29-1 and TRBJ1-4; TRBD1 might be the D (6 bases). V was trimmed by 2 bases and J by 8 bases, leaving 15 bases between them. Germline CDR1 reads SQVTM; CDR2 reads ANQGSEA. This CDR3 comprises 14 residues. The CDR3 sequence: CSVERYRVGEKLFF. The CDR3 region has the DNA TGCAGCGTTGAACGATACAGGGTCGGAGAAAAACTGTTTTTT.

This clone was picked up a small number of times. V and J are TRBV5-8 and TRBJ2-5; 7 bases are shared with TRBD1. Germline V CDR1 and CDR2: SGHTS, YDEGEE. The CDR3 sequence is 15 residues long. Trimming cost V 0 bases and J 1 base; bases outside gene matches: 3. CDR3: CASSLGQGPQETQYF. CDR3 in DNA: TGTGCCAGCAGCTTGGGACAGGGTCCCCAAGAGACCCAGTACTTC.

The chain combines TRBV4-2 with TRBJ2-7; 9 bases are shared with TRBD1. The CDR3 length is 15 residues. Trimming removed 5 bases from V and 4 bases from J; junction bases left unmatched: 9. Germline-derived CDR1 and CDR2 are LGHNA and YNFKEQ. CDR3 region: CASSSSGTGSYEQYF. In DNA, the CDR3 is TGTGCCAGCAGCTCCTCCGGGACAGGGTCGTACGAGCAGTACTTC.

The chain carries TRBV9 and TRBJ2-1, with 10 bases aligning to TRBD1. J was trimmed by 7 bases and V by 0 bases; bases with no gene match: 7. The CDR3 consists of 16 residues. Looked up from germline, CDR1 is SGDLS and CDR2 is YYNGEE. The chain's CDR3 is CASSVAGTGVQNEQFF. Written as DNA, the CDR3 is TGTGCCAGCAGCGTAGCCGGGACAGGGGTTCAGAATGAGCAGTTCTTC.

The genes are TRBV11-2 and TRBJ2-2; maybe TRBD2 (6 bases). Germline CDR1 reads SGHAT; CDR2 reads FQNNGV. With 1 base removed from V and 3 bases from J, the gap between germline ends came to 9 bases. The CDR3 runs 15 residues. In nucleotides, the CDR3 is TGTGCCAGCAGCTTAGCCGCGGGGTACACCGGGGAGCTGTTTTTT. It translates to CASSLAAGYTGELFF.

The CDR3 DNA reads TGTGCCAGCAGCGGCCAAGCGGGCGGCTACAATGAGCAGTTCTTC. This codes for CASSGQAGGYNEQFF. The genes are TRBV9 and TRBJ2-1, with D possibly being TRBD2 (6 bases). The CDR3 spans 15 residues. CDR1 and CDR2 from the germline V gene are SGDLS and YYNGEE. V lost 3 bases to trimming and J lost 3 bases, with 13 bases between them.